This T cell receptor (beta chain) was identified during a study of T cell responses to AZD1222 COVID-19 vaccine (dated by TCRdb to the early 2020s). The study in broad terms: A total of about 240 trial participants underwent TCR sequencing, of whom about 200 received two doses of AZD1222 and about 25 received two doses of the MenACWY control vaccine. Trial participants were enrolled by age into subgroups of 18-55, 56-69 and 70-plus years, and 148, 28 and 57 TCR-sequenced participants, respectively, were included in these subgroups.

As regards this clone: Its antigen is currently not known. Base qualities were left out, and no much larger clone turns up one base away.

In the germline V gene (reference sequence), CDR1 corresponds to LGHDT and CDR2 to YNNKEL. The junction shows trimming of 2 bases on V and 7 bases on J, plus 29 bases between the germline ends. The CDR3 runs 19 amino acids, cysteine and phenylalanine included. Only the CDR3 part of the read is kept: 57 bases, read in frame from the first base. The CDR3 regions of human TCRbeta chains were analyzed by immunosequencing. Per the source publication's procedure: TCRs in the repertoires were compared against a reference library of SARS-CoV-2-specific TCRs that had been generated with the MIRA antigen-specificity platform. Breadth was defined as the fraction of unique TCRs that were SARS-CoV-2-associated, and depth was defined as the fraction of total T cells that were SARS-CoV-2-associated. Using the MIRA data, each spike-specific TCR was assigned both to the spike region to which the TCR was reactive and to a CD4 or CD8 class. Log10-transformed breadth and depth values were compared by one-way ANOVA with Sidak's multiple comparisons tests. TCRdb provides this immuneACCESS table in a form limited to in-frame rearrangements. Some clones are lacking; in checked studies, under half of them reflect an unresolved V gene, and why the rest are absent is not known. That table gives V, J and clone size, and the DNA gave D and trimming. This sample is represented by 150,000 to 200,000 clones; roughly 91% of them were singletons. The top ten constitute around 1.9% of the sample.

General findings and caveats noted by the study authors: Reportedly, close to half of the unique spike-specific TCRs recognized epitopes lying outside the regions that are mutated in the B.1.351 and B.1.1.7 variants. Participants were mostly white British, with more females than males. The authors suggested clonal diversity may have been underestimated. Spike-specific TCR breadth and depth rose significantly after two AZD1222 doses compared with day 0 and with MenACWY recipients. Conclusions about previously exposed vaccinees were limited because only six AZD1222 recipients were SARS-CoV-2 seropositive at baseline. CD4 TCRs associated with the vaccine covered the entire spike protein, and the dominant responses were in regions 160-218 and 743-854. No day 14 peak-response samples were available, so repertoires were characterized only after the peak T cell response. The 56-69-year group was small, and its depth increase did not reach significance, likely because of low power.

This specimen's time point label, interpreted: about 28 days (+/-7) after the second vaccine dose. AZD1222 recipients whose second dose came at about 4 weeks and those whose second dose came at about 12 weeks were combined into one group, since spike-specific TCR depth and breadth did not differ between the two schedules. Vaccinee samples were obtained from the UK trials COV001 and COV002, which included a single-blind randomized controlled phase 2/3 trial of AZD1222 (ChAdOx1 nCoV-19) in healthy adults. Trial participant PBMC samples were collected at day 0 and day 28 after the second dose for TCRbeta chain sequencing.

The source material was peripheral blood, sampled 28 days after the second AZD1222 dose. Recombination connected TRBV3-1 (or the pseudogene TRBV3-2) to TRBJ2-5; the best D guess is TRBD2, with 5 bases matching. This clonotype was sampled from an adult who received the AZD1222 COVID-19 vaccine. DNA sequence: TGTGCCAGCAGCCAAAAATGGTCCGCAGCTAGCCCGGTAGTGGGGACCCAGTACTTC. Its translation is CASSQKWSAASPVVGTQYF.